These 28 T cell receptor beta chains were all obtained from the same sample, sequenced in a study of human T cells and chemical hapten exposure. The time point: pre-sensitization, week 0. Treatment reported: therapeutic diphenylcyclopropenone sensitization with weekly scalp DPC. TCRdb analysed the RACE reads with MiXCR anew, one entry per CDR3 protein. In the table there are 200,000 to 300,000 distinct CDR3 sequences, over 8% of which are singletons. The sample was whole blood, taken in connection with sensitization to the hapten diphenylcyclopropenone (DPC). These receptors all come from a woman between 40 and 55 years old with alopecia areata. Some clones in this sample may be carry-over from other donors' samples.

The rearrangement uses TRBV7-6 and TRBJ1-6; D is unclear. Trimming removed 5 bases from V and 6 bases from J, with 14 bases in between. The CDR3 loop spans 15 amino acids. Per germline, CDR1 SGHVS and CDR2 FNYEAQ. The CDR3 DNA sequence: TGTGCCAGCAGCCCGGGCCTCAACAGTAATTCACCCCTCCACTTT. Amino acids: CASSPGLNSNSPLHF.

This clonotype showed up many times. The J gene is TRBJ1-1, the V gene TRBV27, with D perhaps TRBD1 (5 bases). The CDR3 is 14 amino acids. Trimming took off 4 bases at V and 0 bases at J, with 9 bases between the two ends. Germline CDR1 reads MNHEY; CDR2 reads SMNVEV (reference sequence). The CDR3 loop reads CASSSGLMNTEAFF. The CDR3 DNA reads TGTGCCAGCAGTTCGGGACTGATGAACACTGAAGCTTTCTTT.

This clonotype showed up just a few times. The rearrangement joins TRBV6-5 to TRBJ2-1; 14 bases match TRBD2. CDR1 is MNHEY, CDR2 SVGAGI, per germline. V gave up 5 bases and J gave up 12 bases; unmatched junction bases: 6. The CDR3 spans 14 residues. CDR3: CASSGLAGGPRQFF. The CDR3 DNA is TGTGCCAGCAGTGGACTAGCGGGAGGTCCGCGGCAGTTCTTC.

The chain has TRBV7-3 and TRBJ1-2; the D gene is possibly TRBD1 (5 bases). This CDR3 contains 17 residues. The germline V gene encodes CDR1 SGHTA and CDR2 FQGTGA. With 0 bases removed from V and 4 bases from J, the gap between germline ends came to 18 bases. The CDR3 DNA reads as TGTGCCAGCAGCTTAACGGAGGGACCGAACCTTGGCTATGGCTACACCTTC. Encoded protein: CASSLTEGPNLGYGYTF.

The table lists this clonotype with a few counts. The V gene is TRBV7-9, the J gene TRBJ2-1, with 11 bases fitting TRBD2. The CDR3 is 16 residues long. Looked up from germline, CDR1 is SEHNR and CDR2 is FQNEAQ (reference sequence). Unmatched junction bases numbered 2, after V lost 4 bases and J lost 0 bases. CDR3 sequence: CASSSGLAVSYNEQFF. The DNA of the CDR3 is TGTGCCAGCAGCTCGGGACTAGCGGTCTCCTACAATGAGCAGTTCTTC.

Concerning this clonotype itself: An end of the junction does not agree with germline; a read error may underlie this. The gene calls are TRBV29-1 and TRBJ1-1; D gene uncertain. The length of the CDR3 is 14 residues. CDR1 and CDR2 (germline): SQVTM, ANQGSEA. The CDR3 DNA sequence: TGCAGCGTTAAAGAGCGGAGTGCTAACACTGAAGCTTTCTTT. This codes for CSVKERSANTEAFF.

This clonotype was detected many times. The chain has TRBV27 and TRBJ2-1, with a tentative D call TRBD2 (6 bases). This CDR3 has 14 amino acids. Trimming removed 6 bases at V and 1 base at J, with 10 bases between. Germline V CDR1 and CDR2: MNHEY, SMNVEV (reference sequence). For the CDR3, the DNA is TGTGCCAGCAGGAGGGAGGTATCCTACAATGAGCAGTTCTTC. It specifies CASRREVSYNEQFF.

V is TRBV7-2 and J is TRBJ1-5; the match to TRBD1 covers 7 bases. V lost 5 bases and J lost 4; bases outside the gene matches: 5. The CDR3 totals 14 residues. Germline CDR1 and CDR2: SGHTA and FQGNSA. CDR3 DNA: TGTGCCAGCAGCGAACGGGACAGAAATCAGCCCCAGCATTTT. Translated: CASSERDRNQPQHF. Full variable domain (missing parts from reference TRBV7-2 and TRBJ1-5): GAGVSQSPSNKVTEKGKDVELRCDPISGHTALYWYRQSLGQGLEFLIYFQGNSAPDKSGLPSDRFSAERTGGSVSTLTIQRTQQEDSAVYLCASSERDRNQPQHFGDGTRLSIL.

The chain carries TRBV4-1 and TRBJ1-3; TRBD1 is a possible D gene (5 bases). The CDR3 has 17 residues. Looked up from germline, CDR1 is MGHRA and CDR2 is YSYEKL. Trimming left V 0 bases short and J 3 bases short, with 15 bases between. CDR3 in amino acids: CASSQDTAGRIGNTIYF. Written as DNA, the CDR3 is TGCGCCAGCAGCCAAGATACAGCAGGGCGAATTGGAAACACCATATATTTT.

This clonotype was seen many times. The rearrangement links TRBV28 to TRBJ1-1; TRBD1 matches at 8 bases. CDR1 is MDHEN and CDR2 is SYDVKM in the germline V gene. J gave up 2 bases and V 5 bases, and 7 bases lay outside the gene matches. The CDR3 length is 15 residues. The CDR3: CASSIHRGGNTEAFF. CDR3 DNA: TGTGCCAGCAGTATTCACAGGGGGGGCAACACTGAAGCTTTCTTT.

The chain links TRBV3-1 to TRBJ2-2, with 9 bases aligning to TRBD2. Per germline, CDR1 LGHDT and CDR2 YNNKEL (reference sequence). Unmatched junction bases numbered 1, after V lost 2 bases and J lost 0 bases. This CDR3 spans 16 amino acids. Written as DNA, the CDR3 is TGTGCCAGCAGCCAAAGACTAGCGGCGAACACCGGGGAGCTGTTTTTT. It is translated as CASSQRLAANTGELFF.

The V call is TRBV12-3 or TRBV12-4, the J call TRBJ2-2; the D gene is possibly TRBD2 (6 bases). The CDR3 runs to 15 residues. The V end was cut by 5 bases, the J end by 6 bases, with 16 bases between. The CDR3 loop reads CASSVGGSGSGELFF. CDR3 nucleotide sequence: TGTGCCAGCAGTGTAGGAGGGTCGGGCTCCGGGGAGCTGTTTTTT.

The table lists this clonotype with a few counts. V usage is TRBV5-1 and J usage is TRBJ2-5; 8 bases map to TRBD1. V shed 9 bases, J shed 1 base, and the junction held 11 bases outside the gene matches. CDR3 length: 15 amino acids. Germline lookup yields CDR1 SGHRS and CDR2 YFSETQ. The CDR3 spells CATSTQGVTQETQYF. In nucleotides, the CDR3 is TGCGCCACCTCAACACAGGGGGTGACCCAAGAGACCCAGTACTTC.

This rearrangement joins TRBV28 to TRBJ2-1; 7 bases are shared with TRBD1. The CDR3 runs 13 residues. The V segment lost 2 bases and the J segment 9 bases; nucleotides outside the gene matches: 4. The germline V gene encodes CDR1 MDHEN and CDR2 SYDVKM. CDR3: CASSLRQGGEQFF. DNA of the CDR3: TGTGCCAGCAGTTTAAGACAGGGCGGTGAGCAGTTCTTC. The whole variable domain, filled in from reference TRBV28 and TRBJ2-1, reads DVKVTQSSRYLVKRTGEKVFLECVQDMDHENMFWYRQDPGLGLRLIYFSYDVKMKEKGDIPEGYSVSREKKERFSLILESASTNQTSMYLCASSLRQGGEQFFGPGTRLTVL.

This clonotype was observed a single time. The chain combines TRBV24-1 with TRBJ2-1; D gene unclear. Germline CDR1 KGHDR, CDR2 SFDVKD. V was clipped by 2 bases and J by 6 bases, with 7 bases between them. The CDR3 length is 13 residues. CDR3: CATSDSLSNEQFF. The CDR3 DNA is TGTGCCACCAGTGATTCCCTGTCCAATGAGCAGTTCTTC.

This clonotype occurred a few times. V gene TRBV24-1 combines with J gene TRBJ1-5, with a weak D call TRBD1 (6 bases). This CDR3 contains 12 residues. Germline V lookup: CDR1 KGHDR, CDR2 SFDVKD. V shed 9 bases and J shed 4 bases, with 9 bases lying between them. The CDR3: CATATGNQPQHF. CDR3 DNA: TGTGCCACCGCGACAGGAAATCAGCCCCAGCATTTT.

The chain joins TRBV19 to TRBJ1-4; D remains unclear. The CDR3 totals 16 residues. V lost 1 base, J lost 8 bases, and 17 bases lay in between. The germline CDR1 and CDR2 sequences are LNHDA and SQIVND (reference sequence). The CDR3 DNA sequence: TGTGCCAGTAGTATAGCCTACGCCAACGGCGACGAAAAACTGTTTTTT. This gives the protein CASSIAYANGDEKLFF.

This clonotype appeared many times. V and J are TRBV11-3 and TRBJ2-2, with D possibly matching TRBD2 (6 bases). CDR3 length equals 14 residues. V lost 4 bases to trimming and J lost 4 bases, with 10 bases between them. Germline CDR1 SGHNT, CDR2 YENEEA. CDR3 nucleotides: TGTGCCAGCAGCTCGGACTATTCCACCGGGGAGCTGTTTTTT. Its protein product is CASSSDYSTGELFF.

In this sample, this clonotype turned up a few times. V usage is TRBV6-4 and J usage is TRBJ2-1; 8 nucleotides match TRBD2. The CDR3 extends over 16 amino acids. V dropped 0 bases and J dropped 7; count of bases not matched to a gene: 8. CDR1 and CDR2 from the germline V gene are MRHNA and SNTAGT. The CDR3 nucleotides are TGTGCCAGCAGTGACTCGGGGAGCGGGAGTGGTAATGAGCAGTTCTTC. It is translated as CASSDSGSGSGNEQFF.

A few counts support this clonotype. The chain recombines TRBV5-4 with TRBJ2-7; no firm D call. The V end lost 5 bases, the J end lost 1 base, and 10 bases lay between the germline ends. The CDR3 totals 13 residues. Germline loops: CDR1 SGHNT, CDR2 YYREEE (reference sequence). The CDR3 is CASSKQNSYEQYF. The CDR3, as DNA: TGTGCCAGCAGTAAACAAAATTCCTACGAGCAGTACTTC.

This clonotype was counted many times. The chain is built from TRBV4-2 and TRBJ1-3; D unclear. Germline V gene data show CDR1 as LGHNA and CDR2 as YNFKEQ. This CDR3 comprises 15 residues. Trimming removed 0 bases from V and 1 base from J, with 7 bases in between. As DNA, the CDR3 is TGTGCCAGCAGCCAAGATTGGGTTTCTGGAAACACCATATATTTT. The encoded protein is CASSQDWVSGNTIYF.

V and J are TRBV20-1 and TRBJ1-1; 7 bases are a match to TRBD1. Per the germline V gene, CDR1 is DFQATT and CDR2 is SNEGSKA (reference sequence). The length of the CDR3 is 14 residues. Losses at the gene ends were 6 bases for V and 7 bases for J; bases not matched to a gene: 14. DNA of the CDR3: TGCAGTGCACCGCCCTCGACAGGGTTCGGTGAAGCTTTCTTT. Translation gives CSAPPSTGFGEAFF.

V gene TRBV5-6 combines with J gene TRBJ1-4; the match to TRBD1 covers 7 bases. Per germline, CDR1 SGHDT and CDR2 YYEEEE. This CDR3 comprises 15 residues. J gave up 4 bases and V 4 bases, and 7 bases lay outside the gene matches. CDR3 protein: CASSPTGQYNEKLFF. CDR3 nucleotide sequence: TGTGCCAGCAGCCCTACGGGACAGTATAATGAAAAACTGTTTTTT.

This clonotype has only a few counts. This rearrangement joins TRBV10-3 to TRBJ1-1; the D is unclear. The V gene's germline CDR1 is ENHRY and CDR2 SYGVKD. The CDR3 consists of 16 residues. Trimming cost V 4 bases and J 0 bases, with 15 bases left between them. CDR3 sequence (DNA): TGTGCCATCAGTGGGGAGTCATCGGGGTTGAACACTGAAGCTTTCTTT. Translating it yields CAISGESSGLNTEAFF.

This clonotype was recorded a few times. The V and J genes are TRBV12-3 or TRBV12-4 and TRBJ2-1, with D perhaps matching TRBD2 (6 bases). CDR3 length equals 13 residues. V dropped 7 bases and J dropped 9 bases, with 16 bases sitting between them. CDR3 DNA: TGTGCCAGCACTGACCCCCGGGACTCTGAGCAGTTCTTC. Encoded protein: CASTDPRDSEQFF.

The rearrangement links TRBV5-1 to TRBJ2-1, with a weak D call TRBD1 (6 bases). The CDR3 sequence is 13 residues long. V lost 0 bases to trimming and J lost 9 bases, with 10 bases between them. Per germline, CDR1 SGHRS and CDR2 YFSETQ. CDR3 bases: TGCGCCAGCAGCTTGGGAGGGGGTCCTGAGCAGTTCTTC. This translates into CASSLGGGPEQFF.

This chain connects TRBV6-6 to TRBJ2-7; either TRBD1 or TRBD2 may fit D (6 bases each). The CDR3 is made up of 15 amino acids. V lost 8 bases, J lost 2 bases, and 19 bases lay in between. Germline-derived CDR1 and CDR2 are MNHNY and SVGAGI (reference sequence). The CDR3 here is CASHPRGVAAYEQYF. The CDR3 nucleotides read TGTGCCAGCCACCCAAGGGGGGTAGCCGCCTACGAGCAGTACTTC.

This clonotype turned up a few times. V is TRBV29-1 and J is TRBJ2-2; D is ambiguous. This CDR3 region has 11 residues. V lost 6 bases, J lost 3 bases, and 5 bases lay in between. CDR1 and CDR2 from the germline V gene are SQVTM and ANQGSEA. CDR3 loop: CSVAYTGELFF. CDR3 nucleotide sequence: TGCAGCGTGGCCTACACCGGGGAGCTGTTTTTT.